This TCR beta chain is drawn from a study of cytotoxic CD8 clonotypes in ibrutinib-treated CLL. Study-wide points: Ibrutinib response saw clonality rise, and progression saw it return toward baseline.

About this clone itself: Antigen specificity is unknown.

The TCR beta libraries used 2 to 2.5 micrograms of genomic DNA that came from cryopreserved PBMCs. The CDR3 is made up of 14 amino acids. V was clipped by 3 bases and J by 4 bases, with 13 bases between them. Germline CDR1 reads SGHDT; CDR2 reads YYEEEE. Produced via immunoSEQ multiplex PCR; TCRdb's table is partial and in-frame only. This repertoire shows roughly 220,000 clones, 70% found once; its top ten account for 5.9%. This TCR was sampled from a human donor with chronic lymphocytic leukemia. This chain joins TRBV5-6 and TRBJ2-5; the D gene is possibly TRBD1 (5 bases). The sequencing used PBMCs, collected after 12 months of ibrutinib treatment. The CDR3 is CASSSTIRGETQYF. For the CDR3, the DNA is TGTGCCAGCAGCTCTACGATAAGGGGAGAGACCCAGTACTTC.